The rows below give T cell receptor beta chains drawn from one sample of a study of Graves' ophthalmopathy and Graves' hyperthyroidism. TCRdb analysed the multiplex PCR reads with MiXCR anew, one entry per CDR3 protein. The sample contains about 640,000 distinct CDR3 sequences, roughly 41% of which appear only once. The material sequenced was peripheral blood. These receptors originate from an adult man with Graves' ophthalmopathy. CDR3s include the opening cysteine and the closing phenylalanine or tryptophan. The D gene is left open where the match is weak. A row's size may be missing; if present it is once, few, many or a size class.

D gene	clone size	V gene	J gene	CDR3 protein	CDR3 DNA
-	-	TRBV15	TRBJ2-5	CATSRDFTGGGETQYF	TGTGCCACCAGCAGAGATTTCACAGGGGGAGGGGAGACCCAGTACTTC
TRBD1	few	TRBV12-3/TRBV12-4	TRBJ2-2	CASTVNRGSNTGELFF	TGTGCCAGCACCGTCAACAGGGGGTCGAACACCGGGGAGCTGTTTTTT
TRBD1	many	TRBV20-1	TRBJ1-2	CSASGQDYGYTF	TGCAGTGCTAGCGGACAGGACTATGGCTACACCTTC
-	many	TRBV7-3	TRBJ2-2	CASSPAPGDTGELFF	TGTGCCAGCAGCCCGGCCCCCGGGGACACCGGGGAGCTGTTTTTT
TRBD2	few	TRBV20-1	TRBJ2-4	CSAGREVHIQYF	TGCAGTGCTGGCCGGGAGGTGCACATTCAGTACTTC
-	-	TRBV19	TRBJ1-4	CATRGDATNEKLFF	TGTGCCACTAGGGGGGATGCAACTAATGAAAAACTGTTTTTT
-	few	TRBV11-1	TRBJ2-7	CASSLPSTGQTYEQYF	TGTGCCAGCAGCTTACCCTCAACAGGGCAAACCTACGAGCAGTACTTC
-	many	TRBV19	TRBJ2-2	CASSIAGQTGELFF	TGTGCCAGTAGTATTGCGGGTCAGACCGGGGAGCTGTTTTTT
-	many	TRBV5-1	TRBJ2-7	CASRPYFDSGSGEQYF	TGCGCCAGCCGTCCCTACTTCGACTCCGGCTCGGGCGAGCAGTACTTC
-	many	TRBV7-9	TRBJ1-2	CASSPGLGYGYTF	TGTGCCAGCAGCCCAGGGTTGGGCTATGGCTACACCTTC
-	-	TRBV6-4	TRBJ2-2	CASSEKGTGELFF	TGTGCCAGCAGTGAGAAGGGGACCGGGGAGCTGTTTTTT